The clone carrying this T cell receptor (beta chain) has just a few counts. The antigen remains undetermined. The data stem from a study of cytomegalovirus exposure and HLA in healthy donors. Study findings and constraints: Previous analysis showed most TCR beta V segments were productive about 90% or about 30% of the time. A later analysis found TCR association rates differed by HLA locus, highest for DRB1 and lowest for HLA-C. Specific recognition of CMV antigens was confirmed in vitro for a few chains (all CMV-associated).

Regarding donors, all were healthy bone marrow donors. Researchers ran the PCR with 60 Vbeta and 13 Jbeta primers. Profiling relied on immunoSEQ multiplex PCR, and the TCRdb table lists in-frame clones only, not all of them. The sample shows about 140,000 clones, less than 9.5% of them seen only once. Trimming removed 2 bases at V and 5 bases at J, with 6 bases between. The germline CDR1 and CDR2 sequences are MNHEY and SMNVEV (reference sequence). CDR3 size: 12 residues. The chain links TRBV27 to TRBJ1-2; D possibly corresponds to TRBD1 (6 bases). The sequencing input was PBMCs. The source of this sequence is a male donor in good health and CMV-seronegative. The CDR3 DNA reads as TGTGCCAGCAGTTTACAGGGGTATGGCTACACCTTC. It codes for CASSLQGYGYTF.